The clone carrying this TCR beta chain appeared a few times. Assay: immunoSEQ multiplex PCR; the TCRdb copy retains only in-frame clones and omits some. The sample has some 130,000 clones; 75% to 90% are singletons. The CDR3 is 12 amino acids. Trimming shortened V by 5 bases and J by 1 base, and 6 bases separated the two germline ends. From germline, CDR1 is SEHNR and CDR2 FQNEAQ (reference sequence). This sample stems from a study of blood T cell repertoires in COVID-19. This TCR was recovered from a man aged 50 or older with active COVID-19. Sequenced sample: peripheral blood. The chain combines TRBV7-9 with TRBJ2-7, with D possibly matching TRBD1 (5 bases). The CDR3 coding sequence is TGTGCCAGCAGCCAGGGATCCTACGAGCAGTACTTC. Translated: CASSQGSYEQYF.